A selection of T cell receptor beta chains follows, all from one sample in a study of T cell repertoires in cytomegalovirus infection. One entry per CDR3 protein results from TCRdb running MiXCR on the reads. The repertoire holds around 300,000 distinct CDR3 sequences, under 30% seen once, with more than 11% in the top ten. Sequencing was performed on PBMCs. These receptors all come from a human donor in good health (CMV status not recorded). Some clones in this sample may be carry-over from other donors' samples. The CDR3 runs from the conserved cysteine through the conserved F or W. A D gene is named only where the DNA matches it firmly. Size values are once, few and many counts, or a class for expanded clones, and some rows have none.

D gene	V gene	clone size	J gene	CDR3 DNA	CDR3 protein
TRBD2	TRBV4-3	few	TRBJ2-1	TGCGCCAGCAGCCGGAAACTAGCGGGAGCCAATGAGCAGTTCTTC	CASSRKLAGANEQFF
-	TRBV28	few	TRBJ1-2	TGTGCCAGCAGTCTCCCGAGGACAGCCTATGGCTACACCTTC	CASSLPRTAYGYTF
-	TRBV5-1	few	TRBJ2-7	TGCGCCAGCAGCCAATACTGGGGGCTCTACGAGCAGTACTTC	CASSQYWGLYEQYF
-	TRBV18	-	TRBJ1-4	TGTGCCAGCTCAAGGACGGATCTCGAAAAACTGTTTTTT	CASSRTDLEKLFF
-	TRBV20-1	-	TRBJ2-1	TGCAGTGCTAGAAGCGGCCATCCCTACAATGAGCAGTTCTTC	CSARSGHPYNEQFF
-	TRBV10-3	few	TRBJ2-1	TGTGCCATCAGGGCGGGAAATGAGCAGTTCTTC	CAIRAGNEQFF
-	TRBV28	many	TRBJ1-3	TGTGCCAGCAGTTCCCCGGTCCTAATACTTGGAAACACCATATATTTT	CASSSPVLILGNTIYF
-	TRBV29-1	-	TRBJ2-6	TGCAGCGTTGATAGTCAGGGGTTCTTCCCCTCTGGGGCCAACGTCCTGACTTTC	CSVDSQGFFPSGANVLTF
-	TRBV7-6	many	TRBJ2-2	TGTGCCAGCAGCTTAACGGCAGGCCCGAACACCGGGGAGCTGTTTTTT	CASSLTAGPNTGELFF
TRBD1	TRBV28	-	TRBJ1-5	TGTGCCAGCAGCTTCCCCGGGACAGGGAATAATCAGCCCCAGCATTTT	CASSFPGTGNNQPQHF
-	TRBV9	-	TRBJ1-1	TGTGCCAGCAGCGTACAGGGTTGGGACACTGAAGCTTTCTTT	CASSVQGWDTEAFF
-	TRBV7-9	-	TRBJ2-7	TGTGCCAGCAGCCTACTGGGACAAGGGGTTTCTGAGCAGTACTTC	CASSLLGQGVSEQYF
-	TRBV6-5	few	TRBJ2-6	TGTGCCAGCGGGGGCTCTGGGGCCAACGTCCTGACTTTC	CASGGSGANVLTF
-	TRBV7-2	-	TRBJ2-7	TGTGCCAGCAGCTTGGACTGGGGCTCCGAGCAGTACTTC	CASSLDWGSEQYF
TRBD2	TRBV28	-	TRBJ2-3	TGTGCCAGCAGTGCCCCTAGCGGGCCAGATACGCAGTATTTT	CASSAPSGPDTQYF
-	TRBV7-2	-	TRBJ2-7	TGTGCCAGCAGCTTAGACGGGACATTGGACGAGCAGTACTTC	CASSLDGTLDEQYF
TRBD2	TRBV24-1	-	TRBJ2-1	TGTGCCACCGGGAGGGGGCTAGCGGGAGGGCCGAGTGAGCAGTTCTTC	CATGRGLAGGPSEQFF
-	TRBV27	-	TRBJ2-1	TGTGCCAGCAGTTGGGCAGGTCGTTACAATGAGCAGTTCTTC	CASSWAGRYNEQFF
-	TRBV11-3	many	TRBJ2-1	TGTGCCAGCAGCTTAACACGGGATCGGGGTGAGCAGTTCTTC	CASSLTRDRGEQFF
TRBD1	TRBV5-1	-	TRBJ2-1	TGCGCCAGCAGCATATCGACAGGGAGCTCCTACAATGAGCAGTTCTTC	CASSISTGSSYNEQFF
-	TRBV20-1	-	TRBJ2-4	TGCAGTGCTAGACCGGGACTAGCCAAAAACATTCAGTACTTC	CSARPGLAKNIQYF
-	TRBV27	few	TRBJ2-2	TGTGCCAGCAGTTTACGAGGGTTGGGGCCAGGGGAGCTGTTTTTT	CASSLRGLGPGELFF
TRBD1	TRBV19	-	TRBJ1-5	TGTGCCAGTAGTCTCGGGACAGGGGGCGTCAATCAGCCCCAGCATTTT	CASSLGTGGVNQPQHF
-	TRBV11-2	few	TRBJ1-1	TGTGCCAGCAGCCAATTGGGGGGACGTAATCGGGGAGCTTTCTTT	CASSQLGGRNRGAFF
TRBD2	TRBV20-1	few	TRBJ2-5	TGCAGTGCTCGTCTAGCGGGCTTAGGGGAGACCCAGTACTTC	CSARLAGLGETQYF
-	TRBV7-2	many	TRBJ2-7	TGTGCCAGCAGTCGCACAGGTAACGGCGAGCAGTACTTC	CASSRTGNGEQYF
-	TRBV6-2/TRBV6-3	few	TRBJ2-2	TGTGCCAGCAGTTACAAAATGAACACCGGGGAGCTGTTTTTT	CASSYKMNTGELFF
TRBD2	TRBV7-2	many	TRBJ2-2	TGTGCCAGCAGCTTGACTAGCGGGAGGACTTACACCGGGGAGCTGTTTTTT	CASSLTSGRTYTGELFF
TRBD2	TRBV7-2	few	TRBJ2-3	TGTGCCAGCAGCCCAAAGACTAGCTCGTATTTT	CASSPKTSSYF
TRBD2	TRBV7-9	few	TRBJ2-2	TGTGCCAGCAGCCGAGCCCTAGCGGGTCACACCGGGGAGCTGTTTTTT	CASSRALAGHTGELFF
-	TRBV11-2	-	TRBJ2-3	TGTGCCAGCAGCCGCTCGCCTCAGATAGGAGATACGCAGTATTTT	CASSRSPQIGDTQYF
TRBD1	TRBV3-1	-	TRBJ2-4	TGTGCCAGGATAAAGACAGGGTATAACGCCAAAAACATTCAGTACTTC	CARIKTGYNAKNIQYF
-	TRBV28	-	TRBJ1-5	TGTGCCAGCAGTTTCCCCCCGGGGAATCAGCCCCAGCATTTT	CASSFPPGNQPQHF
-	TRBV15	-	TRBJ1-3	TGTGCCACCAGCAGAGACCCATCAGGGACTGGAAACACCATATATTTT	CATSRDPSGTGNTIYF
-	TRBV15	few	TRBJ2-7	TGTGCCACCAGCAGAGACGGGGGTCCCTTCTACGAGCAGTACTTC	CATSRDGGPFYEQYF
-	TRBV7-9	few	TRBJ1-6	TGTGCCAGCAGCTTAGTAATGGGCATTTCACCCCTCCACTTT	CASSLVMGISPLHF
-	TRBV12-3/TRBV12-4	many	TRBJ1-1	TGTGCCAGCAGTTTTTCTGGCAGGGATACTGAAGCTTTCTTT	CASSFSGRDTEAFF
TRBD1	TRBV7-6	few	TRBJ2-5	TGTGCCAGCAGCTTAGACAGGGGAGATGAGACCCAGTACTTC	CASSLDRGDETQYF
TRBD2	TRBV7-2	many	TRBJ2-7	TGTGCCAGCAGCTTAGAGCTAGCGGGAGCTGGCGAGCAGTACTTC	CASSLELAGAGEQYF
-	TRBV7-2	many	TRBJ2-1	TGTGCCAGCACCCTGGGGCCCTCCTACAATGAGCAGTTCTTC	CASTLGPSYNEQFF
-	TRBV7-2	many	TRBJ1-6	TGTGCCAGCAGCTTAGTAGGGGCGCTTAATTCACCCCTCCACTTT	CASSLVGALNSPLHF
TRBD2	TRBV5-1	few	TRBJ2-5	TGCGCCAGCAGCTTTCGGCTAGCGGGGGAGCAAGAGACCCAGTACTTC	CASSFRLAGEQETQYF
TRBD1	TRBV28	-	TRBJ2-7	TGTGCCACCACGAGGACAGGGTCATCCTACGAGCAGTACTTC	CATTRTGSSYEQYF
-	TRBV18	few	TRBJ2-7	TGTGCCAGCTCACCCAGACAGACACTGGTGGGTTACGAGCAGTACTTC	CASSPRQTLVGYEQYF
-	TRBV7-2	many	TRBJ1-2	TGTGCCAGCAGCTTATTAGCGGGGAGAGGCTACACCTTC	CASSLLAGRGYTF
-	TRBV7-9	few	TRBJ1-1	TGTGCCAGCAGCTTGGGGATGTCCACTGAAGCTTTCTTT	CASSLGMSTEAFF
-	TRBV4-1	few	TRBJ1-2	TGCGCCAGCAGCCAAGCTTATTCCCCCCGGACTAGGAATGGCTACACCTTC	CASSQAYSPRTRNGYTF